One and the same sample provided the 15 T cell receptor beta chains below, sequenced in a study of T cells expressing NK-cell markers. TCRdb reprocessed the 5' RACE reads; each CDR3 protein has one entry and no DNA is given. This sample's table reports 350,000 to 400,000 distinct CDR3 sequences. Sequenced input: blood T cells: a sorted CD56 or NKG2C T cell subset, CD4+ or CD8+ T cells, or bulk PBMC T cells (not recorded which). The receptor source for this set is a woman aged 45-65 years in good health.

V and J are TRBV7-9 and TRBJ2-1; no DNA is available, so the TRBD2 call from TCRdb remains unchecked. Germline V gene sequence: CDR1 SEHNR, CDR2 FQNEAQ (reference sequence). The CDR3 loop spans 15 amino acids. This chain's CDR3 is CASSLVAGGLDEQFF.

This rearrangement joins TRBV18 to TRBJ1-2. The germline V gene has CDR1 KGHSH and CDR2 LQKENI. The CDR3 totals 12 residues. CDR3 protein: CASSPNEYGYTF.

The chain links TRBV18 to TRBJ1-3. This CDR3 has 14 residues. Germline assignment: CDR1 KGHSH and CDR2 LQKENI. This CDR3 is CASRTDRLGNTIYF.

The gene calls are TRBV3-1 and TRBJ2-6; no DNA is available, so the TRBD1 call from TCRdb remains unchecked. CDR3 size: 18 residues. From germline, CDR1 is LGHDT and CDR2 YNNKEL (reference sequence). CDR3 residues: CASSPLGDRPSGANVLTF.

The chain employs TRBV6-5 and TRBJ2-7; TCRdb gives TRBD1 as the D gene, but with no DNA this cannot be confirmed. Germline CDR1 reads MNHEY; CDR2 reads SVGAGI. The CDR3 is 15 amino acids. CDR3 amino acids: CASSYGTGISYEQYF.

The rearrangement joins TRBV24-1 to TRBJ2-2; TCRdb designates TRBD2, a call that cannot be tested without DNA. Per germline, CDR1 KGHDR and CDR2 SFDVKD. The CDR3 spans 18 residues. CDR3 sequence reads: CATSPLGAGGPGTGELFF.

V is TRBV4-1 and J is TRBJ1-2; checking the TCRdb D call of TRBD1 is not possible without DNA. Germline CDR1 reads MGHRA; CDR2 reads YSYEKL. This CDR3 has 13 amino acids. The chain's CDR3 is CASSQGQGDGYTF.

The genes are TRBV20-1 and TRBJ1-2. Germline loops: CDR1 DFQATT, CDR2 SNEGSKA (reference sequence). The CDR3 covers 14 residues. CDR3 region: CSARLQGWRYGYTF.

The rearrangement uses TRBV7-2 and TRBJ2-7; TCRdb selects TRBD2, and the lack of DNA leaves this call unchecked. Per germline, CDR1 SGHTA and CDR2 FQGNSA. CDR3 length: 16 amino acids. CDR3: CASSLWSGRDPYEQYF.

The rearrangement joins TRBV2 to TRBJ2-5; with no DNA, the TCRdb D assignment of TRBD2 cannot be verified. Germline CDR1 and CDR2: SNHLY and FYNNEI. The CDR3 consists of 17 residues. The CDR3 sequence is CASRWTSRGWGLETQYF.

CDR3 residues: CASSSKAGTMDNEQFF. The V gene is TRBV5-1, the J gene TRBJ2-1; TCRdb returns TRBD1, unconfirmable since there is no DNA. The CDR3 totals 16 residues. Germline V CDR1 and CDR2: SGHRS, YFSETQ.

CDR3 sequence: CASSSQGERESQNIQYF. The chain uses TRBV5-6 and TRBJ2-4; the D call from TCRdb, TRBD2, cannot be confirmed without DNA. Germline-derived CDR1 and CDR2 are SGHDT and YYEEEE. The CDR3 has 17 residues.

The gene calls are TRBV5-8 and TRBJ1-2; TCRdb lists TRBD1, though no DNA is available to test this call. This CDR3 spans 17 amino acids. In germline, CDR1 is SGHTS, CDR2 YDEGEE. CDR3 amino acids: CASSLNDGTSTNYGYTF.

The chain employs TRBV20-1 and TRBJ1-2; TCRdb gives TRBD1 as the D gene, but with no DNA this cannot be confirmed. Germline V gene lookup returns CDR1 DFQATT and CDR2 SNEGSKA (reference sequence). The CDR3 is made up of 15 amino acids. CDR3: CSAFSGQGAGYGYTF.

Here the CDR3 reads CASSLDRGLYF. The chain carries TRBV5-1 and TRBJ2-3. CDR3 size: 11 residues. Germline V gene lookup returns CDR1 SGHRS and CDR2 YFSETQ. The full variable domain, in which reference TRBV5-1 and TRBJ2-3 provide the parts outside the CDR3, is KAGVTQTPRYLIKTRGQQVTLSCSPISGHRSVSWYQQTPGQGLQFLFEYFSETQRNKGNFPGRFSGRQFSNSRSEMNVSTLELGDSALYLCASSLDRGLYFGPGTRLTVL.